The T cell receptor (beta chain) described here comes from a study of human T cells and chemical hapten exposure. For the study at large: Alopecia areata, totalis or universalis was found in mostly female patients.

Points from the study as a whole: The study found expanded TCRs formed significantly more large CDR3 similarity clusters than controls.

The time point was: pre-sensitization, week 0. As to treatment: therapeutic diphenylcyclopropenone sensitization with weekly scalp DPC. Unfractionated whole blood yielded the extracted total RNA. This clonotype turned up a few times. The antigen is undetermined. As processed by the authors: Individual samples carried between roughly 23,224 and 690,600 TCRs, with 80,000 to 100,000 as the median. TCRdb itself ran the RACE reads through MiXCR, one entry per CDR3 protein. The V and J calls here are based on TCRdb, not the publication. The table includes over 300,000 distinct CDR3 sequences, roughly 4.6% detected once. The sample was whole blood, taken in connection with sensitization to the hapten diphenylcyclopropenone (DPC). This sequence originates from a woman in her 50s with alopecia areata. Some clones in this sample may be carry-over from other donors' samples.

Here the CDR3 reads CASSSTKGEKLFF. DNA of the CDR3: TGTGCCAGCAGTTCCACTAAGGGGGAAAAACTGTTTTTT. The chain is built from TRBV6-5 and TRBJ1-4, with D perhaps TRBD1 (5 bases). From germline, CDR1 is MNHEY and CDR2 SVGAGI. This CDR3 is 13 amino acids long. V was trimmed by 4 bases and J by 8 bases, leaving 11 bases between them.